These T cell receptor beta chains were read from a single sample in a study of shared clonotypes between healthy human individuals. Clones were sequenced by immunoSEQ multiplex PCR, and TCRdb holds only the in-frame ones, with some missing. The sample yields more than 500,000 clones, around 95% seen once. The sequenced sample was naive CD8+ T cells sorted from blood. All receptors derive from a young woman in good health. Each CDR3 is given with its conserved first and last residue. Fields, in order: J gene, clone size, V gene, D gene, CDR3 DNA, CDR3 protein. D genes are given only for firm matches. The size field is filled for only some rows; it gives once, few, many or a size class.

TRBJ2-1 - TRBV7-9 TRBD2 TGTGCCAGCAGCATCGGGACTAGCGGACCCTACAATGAGCAGTTCTTC CASSIGTSGPYNEQFF
TRBJ1-1 once TRBV4-1 - TGCGCCAGCAGCCAAGAAGAAGGAGGAGGGGGCACTGAAGCTTTCTTT CASSQEEGGGGTEAFF
TRBJ2-5 once TRBV9 - TGTGCCAGCAGCTCGGGACTCCAAGAGACCCAGTACTTC CASSSGLQETQYF
TRBJ1-6 once TRBV30 TRBD1 TGTGCCTGGAGTGTCCAGGGGGCATATTCACCCCTCCACTTT CAWSVQGAYSPLHF
TRBJ2-7 - TRBV14 - TGTGCCAGCAGCCAAGGCCAAATCTACGAGCAGTACTTC CASSQGQIYEQYF
TRBJ2-7 - TRBV30 TRBD2 TGTGCCTGGAGTAAGGGAGCGGGAGTCCACGAGCAGTACTTC CAWSKGAGVHEQYF
TRBJ2-7 - TRBV10-1 - TGCGCCAGCAGTGAGGGATACGAGCAGTACTTC CASSEGYEQYF
TRBJ1-5 - TRBV27 - TGTGCCAGCAGGCCGGGACCGCAGATCGCTATAAGCAATCAGCCCCAGCATTTT CASRPGPQIAISNQPQHF
TRBJ2-7 - TRBV6-5 - TGTGCCAGCAGAGAAACAGGGTTCCTATCCTACGAGCAGTACTTC CASRETGFLSYEQYF
TRBJ2-7 - TRBV19 - TGTGCCAGTAGTATACGCAGAGGGCGGGCATACGAGCAGTACTTC CASSIRRGRAYEQYF
TRBJ2-1 - TRBV6-1 TRBD2 TGTGCCAGCAGTGACCTGGGACTACCTTACAATGAGCAGTTCTTC CASSDLGLPYNEQFF
TRBJ2-3 - TRBV28 TRBD1 TGTGCCAGCAGGAAGACAGGGGATACTAGCACAGATACGCAGTATTTT CASRKTGDTSTDTQYF
TRBJ2-1 - TRBV7-9 - TGTGCCAGCAGCCGGGCGATAAAAAACAATGAGCAGTTCTTC CASSRAIKNNEQFF
TRBJ2-7 - TRBV11-2 - TGTGCCAGCAGCTTGGGAATCTCCTACGAGCAGTACTTC CASSLGISYEQYF
TRBJ1-1 - TRBV11-2 TRBD1 TGTGCCAGCAGCTCATCATTGACAGGGCTGACTGAAGCTTTCTTT CASSSSLTGLTEAFF
TRBJ1-5 - TRBV14 TRBD1 TGTGCCAGCAGCCAAAGACAGGGAGGGACCCAGCATTTT CASSQRQGGTQHF
TRBJ2-2 - TRBV6-5 - TGTGCCAGCAGTCCTTTCGGGGCTGCCCCCGGGGAGCTGTTTTTT CASSPFGAAPGELFF
TRBJ2-7 - TRBV7-9 - TGTGCCAGCGACCCCTTAGGGCCCTACGAGCAGTACTTC CASDPLGPYEQYF
TRBJ1-2 - TRBV19 TRBD1 TGTGCCAGTAGTATAGATCCTAGGGACAGCTCCTATGGCTACACCTTC CASSIDPRDSSYGYTF
TRBJ2-7 - TRBV5-8 - TGTGCCAGCAGCTTGAGTGAGCAGTACTTC CASSLSEQYF
TRBJ2-3 once TRBV14 - TGTGCCAGCAGTCTCCTGACCGGGGGAGGAAGAGATACGCAGTATTTT CASSLLTGGGRDTQYF
TRBJ2-7 - TRBV2 - TGTGCCAGCAGTGAAATCCCCACCGACAGTAACCCGGCCGCCTACGAGCAGTACTTC CASSEIPTDSNPAAYEQYF
TRBJ1-6 - TRBV4-1 TRBD1 TGCGCCAGCAGCCTGGGACAGGGGGTGGTTAATTCACCCCTCCACTTT CASSLGQGVVNSPLHF
TRBJ2-1 - TRBV19 TRBD2 TGTGCCAGTACCCCCGCGGCAGCGGGAAGGGATGAGCAGTTCTTC CASTPAAAGRDEQFF
TRBJ2-1 - TRBV15 TRBD2 TGTGCCACCAGCTCTAGCGGGCGTTACAATGAGCAGTTCTTC CATSSSGRYNEQFF
TRBJ2-7 - TRBV7-8 - TGTGCCAGCAGCTCCAGACCGGGACACAACTACGAGCAGTACTTC CASSSRPGHNYEQYF
TRBJ2-7 - TRBV6-5 - TGTGCCAGCAGTTATCTAGGGGGGTCTCCCTACGAGCAGTACTTC CASSYLGGSPYEQYF
TRBJ2-1 - TRBV19 TRBD1 TGTGCCAGTAGTATAGTCGGACAGGGGGGACACAATGAGCAGTTCTTC CASSIVGQGGHNEQFF
TRBJ2-1 - TRBV12-5 - TGTGCTAGTGGTTTATGGGGGGCAGAGGAGCAGTTCTTC CASGLWGAEEQFF
TRBJ2-7 - TRBV5-4 TRBD2 TGTGCCAGCAGCACCCGGACGGGGACTAGCGGGAGAACGATATACGAGCAGTACTTC CASSTRTGTSGRTIYEQYF
TRBJ2-5 - TRBV18 - TGTGCCAGCTCACGGCCCGGGACCCGGCGGGAGACCCAGTACTTC CASSRPGTRRETQYF
TRBJ1-1 - TRBV6-5 - TGTGCCAGCAGTTACGGGATGAACACTGAAGCTTTCTTT CASSYGMNTEAFF
TRBJ1-2 - TRBV13 - TGTGCCAGCAGCTTCCCGGGAGACTATGGCTACACCTTC CASSFPGDYGYTF
TRBJ2-1 - TRBV28 - TGTGCCAGCAATATCCGAGGGGTCGGTTACAATGAGCAGTTCTTC CASNIRGVGYNEQFF
TRBJ1-1 - TRBV15 - TGTGCCACCAGCAGATCGAGCTCTGAAGCTTTCTTT CATSRSSSEAFF
TRBJ2-7 - TRBV2 TRBD2 TGTGCCAGCAGGGGGGAGACTAGCGGGAGAAGGTACGAGCAGTACTTC CASRGETSGRRYEQYF
TRBJ2-7 - TRBV5-6 TRBD2 TGTGCCAGCAGCGGAACCGCCGGGACTAGCTACTACGAGCAGTACTTC CASSGTAGTSYYEQYF
TRBJ2-7 once TRBV11-2 TRBD1 TGTGCCAGCAGCCATGGCCCCGGGACAGGGTTGCACGAGCAGTACTTC CASSHGPGTGLHEQYF
TRBJ2-1 - TRBV29-1 - TGCAGCGGCTCCTACAATGAGCAGTTCTTC CSGSYNEQFF
TRBJ2-7 - TRBV28 - TGTGCCAGCAGTCCCGGGAGACAGGGCTACGAGCAGTACTTC CASSPGRQGYEQYF
TRBJ2-7 - TRBV28 - TGTGCCAGCAGCTCAGTGGAGGGCCCCGACGAGCAGTACTTC CASSSVEGPDEQYF
TRBJ1-2 - TRBV5-6 - TGTGCCAGCAGCAACTATTATCTCGACGGCTCCTACCACTATGGCTACACCTTC CASSNYYLDGSYHYGYTF
TRBJ2-1 - TRBV5-1 - TGCGCCAGCAGCCCCGGACCGAGGGGGGACTCCTACAATGAGCAGTTCTTC CASSPGPRGDSYNEQFF
TRBJ2-6 - TRBV6-5 - TGTGCCAGCAGTTACGGGGATCTTGGGGCCAACGTCCTGACTTTC CASSYGDLGANVLTF
TRBJ2-1 - TRBV28 - TGTGCCAGCCATGGGTACAATGAGCAGTTCTTC CASHGYNEQFF
TRBJ1-1 - TRBV9 - TGTGCCAGCAGCGCCTCAGCGGAGGGGGCTTTCTTT CASSASAEGAFF